The 20 T cell receptor beta chains below were found in one sample sequenced in a study of T cells in localized non-small cell lung cancer. The table came from immunoSEQ multiplex PCR; TCRdb's copy has only in-frame clones and leaves some out. The sample yields 20,000 to 30,000 clones, about 87% seen once. This sample comprised peripheral blood mononuclear cells, obtained before any cancer treatment. The source is a woman aged 35-70 years with stage III lung adenocarcinoma.

This rearrangement joins TRBV5-8 to TRBJ1-2; D remains ambiguous. Trimming took 0 bases from V and 1 from J, leaving 4 bases between them. The CDR3 sequence is 13 residues long. Germline V lookup: CDR1 SGHTS, CDR2 YDEGEE. CDR3 DNA sequence: TGTGCCAGCAGCTTGGGACATAACTATGGCTACACCTTC. This codes for CASSLGHNYGYTF. The whole variable domain, remainder taken from reference TRBV5-8 and TRBJ1-2, is EAGVTQSPTHLIKTRGQQATLRCSPISGHTSVYWYQQALGLGLQFLLWYDEGEERNRGNFPPRFSGRQFPNYSSELNVNALELEDSALYLCASSLGHNYGYTFGSGTRLTVV.

CDR3 loop: CASSVDGAGQPQHF. The CDR3 DNA sequence: TGTGCCAGCAGCGTAGACGGGGCCGGTCAGCCCCAGCATTTT. The chain combines TRBV9 with TRBJ1-5; the D gene is possibly TRBD1 (5 bases). Trimming left V 0 bases short and J 6 bases short, with 10 bases between. CDR1 is SGDLS, CDR2 YYNGEE, per germline. CDR3 size: 14 residues.

This sequence joins TRBV7-2 and TRBJ2-3, with a weak D call TRBD1 (5 bases). The CDR3 contains 13 residues. The V end lost 5 bases, the J end lost 2 bases, and 8 bases lay between the germline ends. Germline loops: CDR1 SGHTA, CDR2 FQGNSA. CDR3 protein: CASSKGFTDTQYF. DNA for the CDR3: TGTGCCAGCAGCAAGGGGTTCACAGATACGCAGTATTTT.

The table lists this clone with a count of one. The rearrangement links TRBV7-9 to TRBJ2-7; D gene ambiguous. The CDR3 sequence is 14 residues long. V lost 3 bases, J lost 5 bases, and 14 bases lay in between. Germline assignment: CDR1 SEHNR and CDR2 FQNEAQ (reference sequence). The CDR3 DNA sequence: TGTGCCAGCAGCTTGGGGATAGCTAAGGACGAGCAGTACTTC. Translation gives CASSLGIAKDEQYF.

The V gene is TRBV15, the J gene TRBJ1-1; unclear D gene. The V end lost 9 bases, the J end lost 6 bases, and 14 bases lay between the germline ends. The CDR3 totals 12 residues. The germline V gene has CDR1 LNHNV and CDR2 YYDKDF (reference sequence). As DNA, the CDR3 is TGTGCCACGGCAAGGGTTGGGGCTGAAGCTTTCTTT. Translating it yields CATARVGAEAFF. Using reference TRBV15 and TRBJ1-1 for the parts outside the CDR3, the full variable domain is DAMVIQNPRYQVTQFGKPVTLSCSQTLNHNVMYWYQQKSSQAPKLLFHYYDKDFNNEADTPDNFQSRRPNTSFCFLDIRSPGLGDTAMYLCATARVGAEAFFGQGTRLTVV.

The V call is TRBV6-5, the J call TRBJ1-1; no firm D call. This CDR3 is 12 amino acids long. Germline CDR1 and CDR2: MNHEY and SVGAGI. V was trimmed by 8 bases and J by 6 bases, leaving 13 bases between them. The CDR3 protein is CASLTRGAEAFF. CDR3 nucleotides: TGTGCCAGCCTAACCCGCGGGGCTGAAGCTTTCTTT.

This chain connects TRBV6-5 to TRBJ1-2, with D hard to call. V was trimmed by 2 bases and J by 5 bases, leaving 6 bases between them. Germline loops: CDR1 MNHEY, CDR2 SVGAGI. CDR3 length: 12 amino acids. CDR3 in amino acids: CASSYQGYGYTF. The CDR3 DNA sequence: TGTGCCAGCAGTTACCAAGGTTATGGCTACACCTTC.

The rearrangement joins TRBV9 to TRBJ2-5; TRBD2 matches at 8 bases. The CDR3 is made up of 16 amino acids. J gave up 5 bases and V 3 bases, and 12 bases lay outside the gene matches. Germline-derived CDR1 and CDR2 are SGDLS and YYNGEE. The CDR3 nucleotides are TGTGCCAGCAGCGAGGAACTAGCGGCAAAGGGGGAGACCCAGTACTTC. Translated: CASSEELAAKGETQYF.

The rearrangement joins TRBV2 to TRBJ1-5; TRBD1 might be the D (5 bases). The germline V and J ends were trimmed by 3 bases and 4 bases, with 7 bases remaining between them. Per germline, CDR1 SNHLY and CDR2 FYNNEI. The CDR3 consists of 13 residues. CDR3 in DNA: TGTGCCAGCAGTGAGGCAGGGAATCAGCCCCAGCATTTT. Its protein is CASSEAGNQPQHF. Looking up the rest from reference TRBV2 and TRBJ1-5 gives the full variable domain: EPEVTQTPSHQVTQMGQEVILRCVPISNHLYFYWYRQILGQKVEFLVSFYNNEISEKSEIFDDQFSVERPDGSNFTLKIRSTKLEDSAMYFCASSEAGNQPQHFGDGTRLSIL.

V usage is TRBV6-1 and J usage is TRBJ2-5; D is unresolved. Germline V CDR1 and CDR2: MNHNS, SASEGT. The CDR3 is made up of 14 amino acids. V shed 0 bases and J shed 5 bases, with 10 bases lying between them. The CDR3 reads CASSEALLLETQYF. CDR3 sequence (DNA): TGTGCCAGCAGTGAAGCGCTTCTTTTGGAGACCCAGTACTTC.

The rearrangement joins TRBV5-4 to TRBJ2-1; D not resolved. Trimming removed 4 bases from V and 2 bases from J, with 13 bases in between. This CDR3 spans 15 amino acids. From germline, CDR1 is SGHNT and CDR2 YYREEE (reference sequence). In nucleotides, the CDR3 is TGTGCCAGCAGCCCCGACCTGGCCCCCTACAATGAGCAGTTCTTC. Its protein product is CASSPDLAPYNEQFF.

The V and J genes are TRBV9 and TRBJ2-2; D gene unclear. CDR1 and CDR2 (germline): SGDLS, YYNGEE. The CDR3 has 13 amino acids. Trimming took off 4 bases at V and 1 base at J, with 5 bases between the two ends. In DNA form, the CDR3 reads TGTGCCAGCAGCCTTCAGAACACCGGGGAGCTGTTTTTT. Translated, it gives CASSLQNTGELFF.

The chain combines TRBV29-1 with TRBJ2-3; D is unresolved. V lost 4 bases and J lost 4, with 6 bases in between. The germline V gene encodes CDR1 SQVTM and CDR2 ANQGSEA. The CDR3 sequence is 11 residues long. The CDR3 DNA reads as TGCAGCGTTGTCTTGGCAGATACGCAGTATTTT. Its protein is CSVVLADTQYF.

The chain has TRBV27 and TRBJ1-6, with D perhaps TRBD1 (5 bases). Trimming took 4 bases from V and 10 from J, leaving 11 bases between them. The CDR3 runs to 13 residues. The germline V gene encodes CDR1 MNHEY and CDR2 SMNVEV (reference sequence). The CDR3 loop is CASSWQGGSPLHF. The CDR3 coding sequence is TGTGCCAGCAGTTGGCAGGGAGGATCACCCCTCCACTTT.

The rearrangement links TRBV6-5 to TRBJ2-7; TRBD1 matches 7 bases. V was pared by 6 bases and J by 6 bases, with 11 bases of the junction left unmatched. Germline V gives CDR1 MNHEY, CDR2 SVGAGI. The CDR3 covers 14 residues. The CDR3 nucleotides are TGTGCCAGCAGGGCGCAGAGGGGGCTTCGCGAGCAGTACTTC. Protein product: CASRAQRGLREQYF.

This rearrangement joins TRBV18 to TRBJ1-3; D might be TRBD1 (5 bases). Deletions cut 6 bases from V and 0 bases from J, with 15 bases between. From germline, CDR1 is KGHSH and CDR2 LQKENI. The CDR3 runs 16 residues. The CDR3 sequence is CASSPQGRSSGNTIYF. The CDR3 nucleotides are TGTGCCAGCTCGCCTCAGGGTCGCAGCTCTGGAAACACCATATATTTT.

This clone has only one observation. The rearrangement joins TRBV6-5 to TRBJ1-2; D not certain. There are 15 residues in the CDR3. Trimming shortened V by 0 bases and J by 0 bases, and 8 bases separated the two germline ends. CDR1 is MNHEY, CDR2 SVGAGI, per germline. CDR3 amino acids: CASSYSRRANYGYTF. CDR3 DNA sequence: TGTGCCAGCAGTTACTCAAGGAGAGCTAACTATGGCTACACCTTC.

The CDR3 nucleotides read TGTGCCAGCAGTCTCGTTAGGGGACAGGGGATAAACATTCAGTACTTC. It is translated as CASSLVRGQGINIQYF. The chain couples TRBV21-1 to TRBJ2-4; TRBD1, the D gene given by the table, was not confirmed from the DNA. TRBV21-1 is a known pseudogene. The CDR3 covers 16 residues.

CDR3 in amino acids: CASSLLGRYTGNTIYF. CDR3 in DNA: TGTGCCAGCAGCTTGTTGGGAAGATATACCGGAAACACCATATATTTT. The J gene is TRBJ1-3, the V gene TRBV13, with D hard to call. Trimming pared 3 bases from V and 4 bases from J, leaving 16 bases between. CDR3 size: 16 residues. The germline gives CDR1 PRHDT, CDR2 FYEKMQ (reference sequence).

The rearrangement uses TRBV6-5 and TRBJ1-3; D might be TRBD1 (5 bases). The CDR3 is 13 amino acids. V was trimmed by 2 bases and J by 10 bases, leaving 12 bases between them. Germline CDR1 reads MNHEY; CDR2 reads SVGAGI. The CDR3 sequence is CASSYAGIGTIYF. The DNA for the CDR3 is TGTGCCAGCAGTTACGCAGGGATAGGGACCATATATTTT.